This TCR beta chain came from a study of blood T cell repertoires in COVID-19. Study context: COVID-19 samples, acute and convalescent, were from the United States, Italy and Spain. Sample material is recorded as cDNA or gDNA derived from T cells, B-cell-depleted T cells, or PBMCs.

This CDR3 spans 15 amino acids. The germline CDR1 and CDR2 sequences are LGHDT and YNNKEL (reference sequence). V gave up 1 base and J gave up 5 bases; unmatched junction bases: 5. In the original workflow: By means of reference gene primer amplification, nucleated cell counts were estimated. Clones were read by immunoSEQ multiplex PCR, and TCRdb kept only the in-frame ones, dropping some. D and trimming come from the DNA, and the V and J calls and clone size come from that table. The sample has about 150,000 clones, 60% to 80% seen once. The TCR sequence derives from a man aged 45 to 65 with active or convalescent COVID-19. The sample was peripheral blood. The chain recombines TRBV3-1 (or the pseudogene TRBV3-2) with TRBJ1-5, with 7 bases aligning to TRBD1. The CDR3, as DNA: TGTGCCAGCAGCCAAGGAGGGGGCGCGGATCAGCCCCAGCATTTT. Translated, it gives CASSQGGGADQPQHF.